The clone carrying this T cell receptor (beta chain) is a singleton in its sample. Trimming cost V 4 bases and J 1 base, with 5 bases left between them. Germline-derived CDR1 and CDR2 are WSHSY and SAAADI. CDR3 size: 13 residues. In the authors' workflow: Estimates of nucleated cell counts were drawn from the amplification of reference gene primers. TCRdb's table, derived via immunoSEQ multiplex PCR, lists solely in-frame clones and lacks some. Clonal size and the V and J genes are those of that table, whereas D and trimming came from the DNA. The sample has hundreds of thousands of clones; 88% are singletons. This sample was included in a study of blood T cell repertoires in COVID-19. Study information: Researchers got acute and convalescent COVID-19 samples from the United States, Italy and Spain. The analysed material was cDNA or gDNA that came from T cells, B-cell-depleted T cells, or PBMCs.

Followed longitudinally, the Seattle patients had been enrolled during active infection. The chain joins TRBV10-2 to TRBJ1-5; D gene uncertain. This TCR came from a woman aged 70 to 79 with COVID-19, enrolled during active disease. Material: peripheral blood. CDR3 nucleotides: TGCGCCAGCAGTGTTGGCAGCAATCAGCCCCAGCATTTT. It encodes CASSVGSNQPQHF.